These T cell receptor beta chains were read from a single sample in a study of blood T cells in healthy people across ages. One entry per CDR3 protein, called by TCRdb with MiXCR from the 5' RACE reads. The table records 2 million or so distinct CDR3 sequences, around half of them present only once. The sample was blood. The receptors shown here come from a woman aged 40-49 years in good health. The CDR3 runs from the conserved cysteine through the conserved F or W. The D gene is left open where the match is weak. Clone size appears in some rows only: once, few, many, or a class for an expanded clone.

TRBJ2-1	TRBD2	once	TRBV7-3	TGTGCCAGCAGCTGGGCCGGCGGGGGGTGGGATGAGCAGTTCTTC	CASSWAGGGWDEQFF
TRBJ2-1	-	-	TRBV10-3	TGTGCCATCAGTGGCGACGGGGGATACAATGAGCAGTTCTTC	CAISGDGGYNEQFF
TRBJ1-4	TRBD1	-	TRBV5-1	TGCGCCAGCAGTGATGGACAGGGGGCGCGGGAAAAACTGTTTTTT	CASSDGQGAREKLFF
TRBJ2-5	-	-	TRBV7-9	TGTGCCAGCAGCCTGGACCCGTTAGACCAGTACTTC	CASSLDPLDQYF
TRBJ2-1	TRBD2	many	TRBV20-1	TGCAGTGCTAGCGGGGGGAGCTCCTACAATGAGCAGTTCTTC	CSASGGSSYNEQFF
TRBJ2-7	TRBD1	few	TRBV6-2/TRBV6-3	TGTGCCAGCAGTTACTCTAGGGACAGGGGAAGCTACGAGCAGTACTTC	CASSYSRDRGSYEQYF
TRBJ2-1	-	-	TRBV13	TGTGCCAGCAGCCCGCCGCTAGCAGGTGAGCAGTTCTTC	CASSPPLAGEQFF
TRBJ2-5	TRBD2	-	TRBV12-3/TRBV12-4	TGTGCCTGCAGACTAGCGGGGGGAACGGAGACCCAGTACTTC	CACRLAGGTETQYF
TRBJ2-1	-	few	TRBV7-3	TGTGCCAGCAGCCCTAGAAGGGGCAACTACAATGAGCAGTTCTTC	CASSPRRGNYNEQFF
TRBJ1-5	-	-	TRBV10-3	TGTGCCATCAGGTCGGAGGTACATCTAGGTCAGCCCCAGCATTTT	CAIRSEVHLGQPQHF
TRBJ2-5	-	few	TRBV29-1	TGCAGCGTTGCAAGGGGTCAGGGTTACCAAGAGACCCAGTACTTC	CSVARGQGYQETQYF
TRBJ2-7	TRBD1	-	TRBV20-1	TGCAGTGCTAGGGGACAGGGAGAGGGATCCTACGAGCAGTACTTC	CSARGQGEGSYEQYF
TRBJ1-1	-	few	TRBV12-3/TRBV12-4	TGTGCCAGCAGCAACAGGATTAACGTTCCTGAAGCTTTCTTT	CASSNRINVPEAFF
TRBJ2-5	-	many	TRBV18	TGTGCCAGCAGCCCCGGACAGAAAGAGACCCAGTACTTC	CASSPGQKETQYF
TRBJ2-2	TRBD2	-	TRBV12-3/TRBV12-4	TGTGCCAGCGACCTAGCGGGGATAACCGGGGAGCTGTTTTTT	CASDLAGITGELFF
TRBJ2-4	-	-	TRBV6-5	TGTGCCAGCAAGTCGGCTGGACCCATAAAGAACATTCAGTACTTC	CASKSAGPIKNIQYF
TRBJ2-5	-	few	TRBV5-1	TGCGCCAGCAGCTTGGGGCCCCGGAAGGAGACCCAGTACTTC	CASSLGPRKETQYF
TRBJ2-5	-	many	TRBV7-2	TGTGCCAGCAGCACGCGTACTGATAGGGAGACCCAGTACTTC	CASSTRTDRETQYF
TRBJ2-1	TRBD2	few	TRBV29-1	TGCAGCGTTGAGCTCTACCGGGGGGGTTACAATGAGCAGTTCTTC	CSVELYRGGYNEQFF
TRBJ2-7	TRBD1	-	TRBV25-1	TGTGCCAGTCAGGACAGGGGGTACGAGCAGTACTTC	CASQDRGYEQYF
TRBJ2-3	-	-	TRBV12-3/TRBV12-4	TGTGCCAGCAGATGGAGATTGGGAGCAGATACGCAGTATTTT	CASRWRLGADTQYF
TRBJ1-1	TRBD1	-	TRBV20-1	TGCCAGGGGGCCTTTAGGGGAGAAGCTTTCTTT	CQGAFRGEAFF
TRBJ2-3	-	-	TRBV11-2	TGTGCCAGCAGCTTAGGAGGCAGAGCGCAGTATTTT	CASSLGGRAQYF
TRBJ2-1	-	few	TRBV2	TGTGCCAGCAGTGAAGAGGGGGGGTCCTACAATGAGCAGTTCTTC	CASSEEGGSYNEQFF
TRBJ2-1	-	many	TRBV29-1	TGCAGCGTTGAAGGGCAGGTTGACTACAATGAGCAGTTCTTC	CSVEGQVDYNEQFF
TRBJ1-1	-	once	TRBV5-5	TGTGCCAGCAGCTTATTTCATAGCCCAGGCGGGACTGAAGCTTTCTTT	CASSLFHSPGGTEAFF
TRBJ1-4	-	-	TRBV5-1	TGCGCCAGCAGCTTGGAGGGGAATACTAATGAAAAACTGTTTTTT	CASSLEGNTNEKLFF
TRBJ1-2	TRBD1	once	TRBV28	TGTGCCAGCAGTTTGGGGACAGGGATTGATGGCTACACCTTC	CASSLGTGIDGYTF
TRBJ1-5	-	-	TRBV4-3	TGCGCCAGCAGCCAAGATGGGTCTGACGGTCAGCCCCAGCATTTT	CASSQDGSDGQPQHF
TRBJ2-1	-	-	TRBV7-2	TGTGCCAGCAGCCCCGGGCCACAGGCTGGGGGTGAGCAGTTCTTC	CASSPGPQAGGEQFF
TRBJ2-7	-	-	TRBV5-1	TGCGCCAGCAGCTTGGAGGGGACGGCTTCCTACGAGCAGTACTTC	CASSLEGTASYEQYF
TRBJ2-5	-	-	TRBV5-1	TGCGCCAGCAGCTCGATAGGACATTCCGGAGAGACCCAGTACTTC	CASSSIGHSGETQYF
TRBJ2-5	TRBD1	-	TRBV5-1	TGCGCCAGCAGCTTGGCAACTACAGGGGGCAGTGAGACCCAGTACTTC	CASSLATTGGSETQYF
TRBJ1-5	-	-	TRBV19	TGTGCCAGTAGTAGTCATGAGGGTTGGGGCAATCAGCCCCAGCATTTT	CASSSHEGWGNQPQHF
TRBJ1-2	TRBD1	few	TRBV29-1	TGCAGCGTTCGGGACAGGGGAGGCTACACCTTC	CSVRDRGGYTF
TRBJ1-2	-	-	TRBV29-1	TGCAGCGTTGGCAGGGAGACCTATGGCTACACCTTC	CSVGRETYGYTF
TRBJ1-5	-	-	TRBV20-1	TGCAGTGCTAGAGATCCCAGGGACCCCAATCAGCCCCAGCATTTT	CSARDPRDPNQPQHF
TRBJ1-2	-	-	TRBV2	TGTGCCAGGCCCTCCCCCCACGTAGCCTTAAACTATGGCTACACCTTC	CARPSPHVALNYGYTF
TRBJ2-7	TRBD1	many	TRBV7-2	TGTGCCAGCAGCGGTGACAGGGGGCGAGCCCGTACCTACGAGCAGTACTTC	CASSGDRGRARTYEQYF
TRBJ2-7	-	-	TRBV2	TGTGCCAGCAGTGAATATCGGGCCTCAGGTGGTAGTTCCTACGAGCAGTACTTC	CASSEYRASGGSSYEQYF